This T cell receptor (beta chain) was retrieved from a study of CD4+ T cells in melanoma. Per germline, CDR1 LNHNV and CDR2 YYDKDF (reference sequence). The V and J ends lost 1 base and 3 bases respectively, with 14 bases between them. The CDR3 spans 16 residues. The protocol was immunoSEQ multiplex PCR, while the TCRdb copy is restricted to in-frame clones and leaves out a portion. This sample has around 7,000 clones, with 60% to 80% found just once. This chain uses TRBV15 with TRBJ2-3, with no clear D. The clonotype was recovered from a human donor with melanoma. Sequencing was performed on cells from a culture (not recorded whether cultured in vitro). CDR3 region: CATSRGGWGRTDTQYF. The CDR3 nucleotides are TGTGCCACCAGCAGAGGGGGTTGGGGTCGGACAGATACGCAGTATTTT.